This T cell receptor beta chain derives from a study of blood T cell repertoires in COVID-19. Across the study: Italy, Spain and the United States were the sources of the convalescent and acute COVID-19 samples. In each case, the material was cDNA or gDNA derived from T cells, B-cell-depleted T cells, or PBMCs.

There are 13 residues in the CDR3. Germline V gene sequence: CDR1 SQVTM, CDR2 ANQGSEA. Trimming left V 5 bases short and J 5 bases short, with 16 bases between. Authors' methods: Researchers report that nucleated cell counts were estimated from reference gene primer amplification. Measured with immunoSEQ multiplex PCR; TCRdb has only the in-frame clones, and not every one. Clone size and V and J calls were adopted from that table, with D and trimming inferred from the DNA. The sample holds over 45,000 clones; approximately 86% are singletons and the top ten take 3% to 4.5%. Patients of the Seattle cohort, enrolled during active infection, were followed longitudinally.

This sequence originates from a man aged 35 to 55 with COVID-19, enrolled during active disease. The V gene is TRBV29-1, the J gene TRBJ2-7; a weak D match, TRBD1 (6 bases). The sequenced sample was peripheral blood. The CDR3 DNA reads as TGCAGCGTTTTGGACAGCCTTCGGGACGAGCAGTACTTC. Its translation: CSVLDSLRDEQYF.